These T cell receptor beta chains were read from a single sample in a study of blood T cell repertoires in COVID-19. Method: immunoSEQ multiplex PCR; TCRdb's copy keeps in-frame clones and lacks some. The data contain about 130,000 clones, roughly 74% of them seen just once; the ten biggest clones take up around 5.5%. The sample was peripheral blood. Receptors were obtained from a man aged 60-69 years with acute or convalescent COVID-19. Both conserved end residues are part of each CDR3. D genes are given only for firm matches. Expanded clones get a size class; other rows say once, few or many, or leave the size out.

clone size,V gene,D gene,J gene,CDR3 DNA,CDR3 protein
-,TRBV11-2,-,TRBJ2-2,TGTGCCAGCAGCTTAGTCAGGGACACCGGGGAGCTGTTTTTT,CASSLVRDTGELFF
few,TRBV3-1/TRBV3-2,-,TRBJ2-7,TGTGCCAGCAGCCGCCAGCGGGAGCAGTACTTC,CASSRQREQYF
few,TRBV13,-,TRBJ2-7,TGTGCCAGCAGCCCTACGGACCTGACAGGAACCTACGAGCAGTACTTC,CASSPTDLTGTYEQYF
-,TRBV5-1,TRBD1,TRBJ2-3,TGCGCCAGCAGCCTGGGACAGGGGCTAGATACGCAGTATTTT,CASSLGQGLDTQYF
-,TRBV4-2,-,TRBJ1-1,TGTGCCAGCAGCTCTCAGGGGAACACTGAAGCTTTCTTT,CASSSQGNTEAFF
-,TRBV7-2,-,TRBJ2-7,TGTGCCAGCAGCGCCCCACCTACGAGGCAGTACTTC,CASSAPPTRQYF
once,TRBV5-1,-,TRBJ1-2,TGCGCCAGCAGCCCAAGGTTTCAGGGGTACAACTATGGCTACACCTTC,CASSPRFQGYNYGYTF
-,TRBV20-1,-,TRBJ2-7,TGCAGTGCTAGTTTGGGAGTCAACGAGCAGTACTTC,CSASLGVNEQYF
-,TRBV18,TRBD2,TRBJ2-7,TGTGCCAGCTCGCGCCTCCCGGGGGAGGGGGAGCAGTACTTC,CASSRLPGEGEQYF
-,TRBV9,-,TRBJ2-2,TGTGCCAGCAGCGTAGGGCTGGATGGAGGGGCCAACCCCAGGACCGGGGAGCTGTTTTTT,CASSVGLDGGANPRTGELFF
few,TRBV30,-,TRBJ1-1,TGTGCCTGGAGCGACGGGGTAGGGAACACTGAAGCTTTCTTT,CAWSDGVGNTEAFF
-,TRBV7-9,TRBD1,TRBJ1-3,TGTGCCAGCGACAGGGTGGGAAACACCATATATTTT,CASDRVGNTIYF
-,TRBV5-1,TRBD1,TRBJ2-7,TGCGCCAGCCGCCCAGGGCAGGGGGTCGACGAGCAGTACTTC,CASRPGQGVDEQYF
-,TRBV5-1,TRBD1,TRBJ1-1,TGCGCCAGCAGCTCGCGACAGGGCCCGGAAGCTTTCTTT,CASSSRQGPEAFF
-,TRBV7-9,TRBD1,TRBJ1-1,TGTGCCAGCAGCTCAGGACAGGTTGAAGCTTTCTTT,CASSSGQVEAFF
-,TRBV3-1/TRBV3-2,-,TRBJ2-7,TGTGCCAGCAGCCAAACGAGCGAGCAGTACTTC,CASSQTSEQYF
-,TRBV19,TRBD2,TRBJ2-7,TGTGCCAGTACTCCTAGCGGGAGGGACGAGCAGTACTTC,CASTPSGRDEQYF
once,TRBV3-1/TRBV3-2,TRBD2,TRBJ2-7,TGTGCCAGCGCCAAACAGGCGGGAGCCTCCTACGAGCAGTACTTC,CASAKQAGASYEQYF
-,TRBV4-2,-,TRBJ1-1,TGTGCCAGCAGCCAAGAGGTGGGAGGGACTGAAGCTTTCTTT,CASSQEVGGTEAFF
-,TRBV28,-,TRBJ1-5,TGTGCCAGCAGTCCCCACAGGGTTGACAATCAGCCCCAGCATTTT,CASSPHRVDNQPQHF
-,TRBV24-1,TRBD1,TRBJ1-5,TGTGCCACCAGTGAAGGGACAGGGAAGTATCAGCCCCAGCATTTT,CATSEGTGKYQPQHF
once,TRBV5-1,TRBD2,TRBJ2-1,TGCGCCAGCAGCTTGGAGCCTAGCGGAAACAATGAGCAGTTCTTC,CASSLEPSGNNEQFF
-,TRBV3-1/TRBV3-2,-,TRBJ2-3,TGTGCCAGCAGCCAAGATGGGGAGGACACAGATACGCAGTATTTT,CASSQDGEDTDTQYF
-,TRBV5-6,TRBD2,TRBJ2-1,TGTGCCAGCAGCTTGGCACTAGCGGTGTACAATGAGCAGTTCTTC,CASSLALAVYNEQFF
-,TRBV27,TRBD2,TRBJ2-7,TGTGCCAGCAGTTTATCGGGGGTACTAGCGGGGGGAAGCTCCTACGAGCAGTACTTC,CASSLSGVLAGGSSYEQYF
-,TRBV30,TRBD1,TRBJ1-1,TGTGCCTGCTTAGACAGGGGGCGATCGAAGACTGAAGCTTTCTTT,CACLDRGRSKTEAFF
-,TRBV6-5,-,TRBJ2-5,TGTGCCAGCAAACGGGGGGCGTCGGAGACCCAGTACTTC,CASKRGASETQYF
-,TRBV3-1/TRBV3-2,TRBD1,TRBJ1-4,TGTGCCAGCAGCCAAGGACAGGGGACTACTAATGAAAAACTGTTTTTT,CASSQGQGTTNEKLFF
-,TRBV2,-,TRBJ1-2,TGTGCCAGCAGTGATGGGAGGTTTGGAAGCTATGGCTACACCTTC,CASSDGRFGSYGYTF
-,TRBV6-4,TRBD2,TRBJ2-3,TGTGCCAGCAGTGACTCGGCGGGGGGGACCAGAGATACGCAGTATTTT,CASSDSAGGTRDTQYF
-,TRBV19,-,TRBJ2-2,TGTGCCAGTATCGGCACCGGGGAGCTGTTTTTT,CASIGTGELFF
-,TRBV5-6,TRBD1,TRBJ2-3,TGTGCCAGCAGCTTGGTTCTGTACAGGGGGACAGATACGCAGTATTTT,CASSLVLYRGTDTQYF
few,TRBV10-3,TRBD2,TRBJ2-3,TGTGCCATCAGTGCCGGGACTAGCGGAGGTAGCACAGATACGCAGTATTTT,CAISAGTSGGSTDTQYF
-,TRBV7-8,TRBD1,TRBJ1-1,TGTGCCAGCAGGTTAAGACAGGGGCTCATGAACACTGAAGCTTTCTTT,CASRLRQGLMNTEAFF
-,TRBV7-3,TRBD2,TRBJ2-2,TGTGCCAGCAGCGGGAGGGCCGGGGAGCTGTTTTTT,CASSGRAGELFF
-,TRBV27,TRBD1,TRBJ1-2,TGTGCCAGCAGGCCCCTGGGAGACAGGGGGCTCTATGGCTACACCTTC,CASRPLGDRGLYGYTF
few,TRBV5-6,TRBD1,TRBJ2-2,TGTGCCAGCAGCACCCGGACAGGGAAAGGCACCGGGGAGCTGTTTTTT,CASSTRTGKGTGELFF